Listed below are T cell receptor beta chains from one sample, sequenced in a study of blood T cells in healthy people across ages. MiXCR, applied by TCRdb to the 5' RACE reads, yields one record per CDR3 protein. The sample contains more than 1 million distinct CDR3 sequences, around 45% of which appear only once. Specimen: blood. The receptors come from a woman aged 60-70 years in good health. Both conserved end residues are part of each CDR3. The D gene is left open where the match is weak. Size values are once, few and many counts, or a class for expanded clones, and some rows have none.

cdr3_nt: TGTGCCAGCAGTCCGCCGGGGGTAGGGGCCAACGTCCTGACTTTC
cdr3_aa: CASSPPGVGANVLTF
j_call: TRBJ2-6
v_call: TRBV27
d_call: NA
clone_size: many

cdr3_nt: TGCAGTGCTATTGGGGACAGCCGGCTGGAGCAGTACTTC
cdr3_aa: CSAIGDSRLEQYF
j_call: TRBJ2-7
v_call: TRBV20-1
d_call: TRBD1
clone_size: once

cdr3_nt: TGTGCCAGCAGCTTAATAGGGAGGGGGCGTCGAGATCTCAATGAGCAGTTCTTC
cdr3_aa: CASSLIGRGRRDLNEQFF
j_call: TRBJ2-1
v_call: TRBV21-1
d_call: NA
clone_size: few

cdr3_nt: TGTGCTAGCAGCACGACCGGGACGGCAACCTACGAGCAGTACTTC
cdr3_aa: CASSTTGTATYEQYF
j_call: TRBJ2-7
v_call: TRBV13
d_call: NA
clone_size: few

cdr3_nt: TGCAGTGCTAGAGAAGGACCCACCTACGAGCAGTACTTC
cdr3_aa: CSAREGPTYEQYF
j_call: TRBJ2-7
v_call: TRBV20-1
d_call: NA
clone_size: NA

cdr3_nt: TGCGCCAGCAGCTTGTTTGGGTTGGATACGCAGTATTTT
cdr3_aa: CASSLFGLDTQYF
j_call: TRBJ2-3
v_call: TRBV5-1
d_call: NA
clone_size: NA

cdr3_nt: TGTGCCAGCAGTTACCTGGGACAGGGGCGAGAGACCCAGTACTTC
cdr3_aa: CASSYLGQGRETQYF
j_call: TRBJ2-5
v_call: TRBV6-2/TRBV6-3
d_call: TRBD1
clone_size: NA

cdr3_nt: TGCAGTGCTAGCGACGGGAGGGCCCGCGAGCAGTACTTC
cdr3_aa: CSASDGRAREQYF
j_call: TRBJ2-7
v_call: TRBV20-1
d_call: TRBD2
clone_size: many

cdr3_nt: TGTGCCAGCAGTGAATGGTCCGGTAGCTCCTACAATGAGCAGTTCTTC
cdr3_aa: CASSEWSGSSYNEQFF
j_call: TRBJ2-1
v_call: TRBV6-1
d_call: NA
clone_size: few

cdr3_nt: TGTGCCAGCAGTTTTTCTGTCCCAGGGGCCAAAAACATTCAGTACTTC
cdr3_aa: CASSFSVPGAKNIQYF
j_call: TRBJ2-4
v_call: TRBV28
d_call: NA
clone_size: NA

cdr3_nt: TGTGCCAGCAGCTTACCGGGACTAGCTTCGTACAATGAGCAGTTCTTC
cdr3_aa: CASSLPGLASYNEQFF
j_call: TRBJ2-1
v_call: TRBV13
d_call: TRBD2
clone_size: NA

cdr3_nt: TGCGCCAGCAGCCAAGTGGCGGGAGAAGTCTACGAGCAGTACTTC
cdr3_aa: CASSQVAGEVYEQYF
j_call: TRBJ2-7
v_call: TRBV4-1
d_call: TRBD2
clone_size: NA

cdr3_nt: TGTGCCAGCAGCCTAGGCCGGGTAGCTTTCTTT
cdr3_aa: CASSLGRVAFF
j_call: TRBJ1-1
v_call: TRBV5-6
d_call: NA
clone_size: NA

cdr3_nt: TGTGCCAGCAGTTTAGCGAGTAGGACTGAAGCTTTCTTT
cdr3_aa: CASSLASRTEAFF
j_call: TRBJ1-1
v_call: TRBV12-3/TRBV12-4
d_call: NA
clone_size: NA

cdr3_nt: TGTGCCAGCAGCCAACTCCCTAGTGAAGGAAACATTCAGTACTTC
cdr3_aa: CASSQLPSEGNIQYF
j_call: TRBJ2-4
v_call: TRBV3-1
d_call: NA
clone_size: NA

cdr3_nt: TGTGCCAGCACGAGGGGACTAGCGGGAGGCCCCACAGATACGCAGTATTTT
cdr3_aa: CASTRGLAGGPTDTQYF
j_call: TRBJ2-3
v_call: TRBV21-1
d_call: NA
clone_size: NA

cdr3_nt: TGTGCCAGCAGCCACCGGGTAAGCGAGCAGTACTTC
cdr3_aa: CASSHRVSEQYF
j_call: TRBJ2-7
v_call: TRBV27
d_call: NA
clone_size: NA

cdr3_nt: TGTGCCAGCAGCGATAATGCAGGCCACTCCTACGAGCAGTACTTC
cdr3_aa: CASSDNAGHSYEQYF
j_call: TRBJ2-7
v_call: TRBV9
d_call: NA
clone_size: few

cdr3_nt: TGCAGCGTCGGGGGAGGGGGTTACGAGCAGTACTTC
cdr3_aa: CSVGGGGYEQYF
j_call: TRBJ2-7
v_call: TRBV29-1
d_call: NA
clone_size: few

cdr3_nt: TGTGCCAGCAGCGGCACTGTTTGGGGAGATACGCAGTATTTT
cdr3_aa: CASSGTVWGDTQYF
j_call: TRBJ2-3
v_call: TRBV9
d_call: NA
clone_size: NA

cdr3_nt: TGTGCCAGCAGCTTAGCCCCCGACAATGAGCAGTACTTC
cdr3_aa: CASSLAPDNEQYF
j_call: TRBJ2-5
v_call: TRBV11-1
d_call: NA
clone_size: NA

cdr3_nt: TGCAGTGCGTTAGGGGACACAAGAGACGATGAGCAGTTCTTC
cdr3_aa: CSALGDTRDDEQFF
j_call: TRBJ2-1
v_call: TRBV20-1
d_call: NA
clone_size: few

cdr3_nt: TGTGCCTGGAGCCGGACAGGGAACTATGGCTACACCTTC
cdr3_aa: CAWSRTGNYGYTF
j_call: TRBJ1-2
v_call: TRBV30
d_call: TRBD1
clone_size: NA

cdr3_nt: TGTGCCAGCAGGCCTACAGGGACCTCCCTCTATGGCTACACCTTC
cdr3_aa: CASRPTGTSLYGYTF
j_call: TRBJ1-2
v_call: TRBV7-8
d_call: NA
clone_size: NA

cdr3_nt: TGTGCCAGCAGTTACTCGGATGTCGGGGTTAATGAAAAACTGTTTTTT
cdr3_aa: CASSYSDVGVNEKLFF
j_call: TRBJ1-4
v_call: TRBV6-6
d_call: NA
clone_size: once

cdr3_nt: TGCGCCAGCAGCCAAGTGCTCCCAGCTTCCCACGAGCAGTTCTTC
cdr3_aa: CASSQVLPASHEQFF
j_call: TRBJ2-1
v_call: TRBV4-1
d_call: NA
clone_size: NA

cdr3_nt: TGTGCCTGGAGTCCCCAGGGACGGATCAATCAGCCCCAGCATTTT
cdr3_aa: CAWSPQGRINQPQHF
j_call: TRBJ1-5
v_call: TRBV30
d_call: NA
clone_size: NA

cdr3_nt: TGTGCCAGCAGTATGCAGGGACCTGGGGCCAACGTCCTGACTTTC
cdr3_aa: CASSMQGPGANVLTF
j_call: TRBJ2-6
v_call: TRBV12-3/TRBV12-4
d_call: NA
clone_size: NA

cdr3_nt: TGTGCCAGCAGCGTGCCGAACGACTTAAAGAGTTACGAGCAGTACTTC
cdr3_aa: CASSVPNDLKSYEQYF
j_call: TRBJ2-7
v_call: TRBV7-9
d_call: NA
clone_size: NA

cdr3_nt: TGTGCCAGCAGCCACCCTGGACTAGCCCGAGAGCAGTACTTC
cdr3_aa: CASSHPGLAREQYF
j_call: TRBJ2-7
v_call: TRBV12-3/TRBV12-4
d_call: TRBD2
clone_size: NA

cdr3_nt: TGTGCCAGCTCCAAGGGGGTCCACTTAACTAATGAAAAACTGTTTTTT
cdr3_aa: CASSKGVHLTNEKLFF
j_call: TRBJ1-4
v_call: TRBV25-1
d_call: NA
clone_size: few

cdr3_nt: TGTGCCAGCAGTCGGCGACTCTTCAGCACAGATACGCAGTATTTT
cdr3_aa: CASSRRLFSTDTQYF
j_call: TRBJ2-3
v_call: TRBV6-5
d_call: NA
clone_size: NA

cdr3_nt: TGTGCCAGCACCGGACCGGGACTAGCGGTCCAGAGCTCCTACAATGAGCAGTTCTTC
cdr3_aa: CASTGPGLAVQSSYNEQFF
j_call: TRBJ2-1
v_call: TRBV2
d_call: TRBD2
clone_size: NA

cdr3_nt: TGTGCCAGCAGTTCGTTCGGCGGGAGTGAAGAGACCCAGTACTTC
cdr3_aa: CASSSFGGSEETQYF
j_call: TRBJ2-5
v_call: TRBV6-5
d_call: TRBD2
clone_size: many

cdr3_nt: TGTGCCAGCAGCAAAGTTAAGGGGGTGGGACCGGTAGGTCAGCCCCAGCATTTT
cdr3_aa: CASSKVKGVGPVGQPQHF
j_call: TRBJ1-5
v_call: TRBV21-1
d_call: NA
clone_size: NA

cdr3_nt: TGCGCCAGCAGCTCTAGACAGGGACGCGCAGATACGCAGTATTTT
cdr3_aa: CASSSRQGRADTQYF
j_call: TRBJ2-3
v_call: TRBV5-1
d_call: TRBD1
clone_size: NA

cdr3_nt: TGTGCCAGCAGAGGGACAGGGGGACACTATGGCTACACCTTC
cdr3_aa: CASRGTGGHYGYTF
j_call: TRBJ1-2
v_call: TRBV2
d_call: TRBD1
clone_size: once

cdr3_nt: TGTGCCAGCAGTTACAGAGTGGGGTCTCTCCAACGCGGAGAGACCCAGTACTTC
cdr3_aa: CASSYRVGSLQRGETQYF
j_call: TRBJ2-5
v_call: TRBV6-5
d_call: NA
clone_size: NA

cdr3_nt: TGTGCCAGCAGTTTATTCCGTCGGGCCTTCGGCACAGATACGCAGTATTTT
cdr3_aa: CASSLFRRAFGTDTQYF
j_call: TRBJ2-3
v_call: TRBV12-3/TRBV12-4
d_call: NA
clone_size: once

cdr3_nt: TGTGCCAGCAGTTACTCCTCACGCCATGGGAGGCGAAACATCCTGTATAATTCACCCCTCCACTTT
cdr3_aa: CASSYSSRHGRRNILYNSPLHF
j_call: TRBJ1-6
v_call: TRBV6-5
d_call: NA
clone_size: NA

cdr3_nt: TGCAGTGCTAGAGATGGGGCAGGAAAGCAGTTCTTC
cdr3_aa: CSARDGAGKQFF
j_call: TRBJ2-1
v_call: TRBV20-1
d_call: NA
clone_size: once

cdr3_nt: TGTGCCAGCAGTTGGGAGGGTCGGGAGACCCAGTACTTC
cdr3_aa: CASSWEGRETQYF
j_call: TRBJ2-5
v_call: TRBV12-3/TRBV12-4
d_call: TRBD2
clone_size: NA

cdr3_nt: TGCAGTGCAAAGGGACAGCGCAAAGTTGGCTACACCTTC
cdr3_aa: CSAKGQRKVGYTF
j_call: TRBJ1-2
v_call: TRBV20-1
d_call: TRBD1
clone_size: NA

cdr3_nt: TGTGCCAGCAGTTTGAGATCACCTCGGACAGGGGCTAACTATGGCTACACCTTC
cdr3_aa: CASSLRSPRTGANYGYTF
j_call: TRBJ1-2
v_call: TRBV27
d_call: TRBD1
clone_size: NA

cdr3_nt: TGTGCCAGCAGCTTATTTCCAGGGGGATCACCCCTCCACTTT
cdr3_aa: CASSLFPGGSPLHF
j_call: TRBJ1-6
v_call: TRBV7-3
d_call: TRBD1
clone_size: few

cdr3_nt: TGCAGCGTTGAAGGGGCTAGCGGGAGCTACAATGAGCAGTTCTTC
cdr3_aa: CSVEGASGSYNEQFF
j_call: TRBJ2-1
v_call: TRBV29-1
d_call: TRBD2
clone_size: NA